This TCR beta chain was found in a study of T-cell memory formation after mild COVID-19. Overall study context: Largely donor-specific TCR clusters were found. Findings of the study overall: From day 15 to 85, contracting clones were balanced between CD4 and CD8, whereas later expanders leaned toward CD4+.

V lost 5 bases, J lost 2 bases, and 6 bases stayed unmatched. The CDR3 length is 16 residues. In germline, CDR1 is SGHVS, CDR2 FQNEAQ. Regarding this clonotype: Its antigen is not identified.

TCR alpha and TCR beta cDNA libraries carrying sample barcodes and UMIs came from 5'RACE with constant-segment primers. TCRdb reprocessed the 5' RACE reads via MiXCR and lists one record per CDR3 protein. Counted here are over 450,000 distinct CDR3 sequences, roughly 20% occurring once; the ten biggest clones make up 12%. The chain uses TRBV7-8 and TRBJ2-3; 11 nucleotides match TRBD2. The sequenced sample was PBMCs or a T cell subset sorted from them (not recorded which). This TCR derives from an adult woman who had mild COVID-19 (a few samples of this study predate the infection). Cell type and time point are not known. The CDR3 sequence: CASSAGTSGYTDTQYF. CDR3 bases: TGTGCCAGCAGCGCCGGGACTAGCGGCTACACAGATACGCAGTATTTT.